The 13 T cell receptor beta chains given below trace back to one sample, sequenced in a study of blood T cell dynamics during melanoma immunotherapy. Time point described: week 3, after first cycle of checkpoint inhibitor. Sequencing used immunoSEQ multiplex PCR; TCRdb keeps in-frame clones, though not all of them. The table includes approximately 820 clones, around 90% detected once. The sample in question was cell-free DNA from blood, obtained from a patient treated with checkpoint blockade. These receptors were obtained from a human donor with melanoma.

The chain employs TRBV10-3 and TRBJ1-2; TRBD1 might be the D (5 bases). Germline V lookup: CDR1 ENHRY, CDR2 SYGVKD. Trimming shortened V by 2 bases and J by 7 bases, and 8 bases separated the two germline ends. The CDR3 is 12 amino acids. Here the CDR3 DNA reads TGTGCCATCAGTGAGCCGGGGGTTGGCTACACCTTC. Translation gives CAISEPGVGYTF.

The gene calls are TRBV7-8 and TRBJ2-1; a possible D gene is TRBD1 (5 bases). The V gene lost 4 bases and the J gene lost 10 bases, with 14 bases spanning the gap. Germline CDR1 SGHVS, CDR2 FQNEAQ. The CDR3 covers 13 residues. The CDR3 sequence: CASSSRVGIEQFF. DNA for the CDR3: TGTGCCAGCAGCTCCAGGGTCGGTATAGAGCAGTTCTTC.

V usage is TRBV11-2 and J usage is TRBJ1-1, with TRBD1 as a possible D gene (6 bases). This CDR3 region has 15 residues. With 1 base removed from V and 5 bases from J, the gap between germline ends came to 14 bases. Germline assignment: CDR1 SGHAT and CDR2 FQNNGV. The CDR3 sequence: CASSLAAGGMTEAFF. The CDR3 DNA is TGTGCCAGCAGCTTAGCTGCGGGGGGCATGACTGAAGCTTTCTTT.

J is TRBJ2-2 and V is TRBV5-4; D is possibly TRBD2 (6 bases). Trimming removed 7 bases from V and 7 bases from J, with 14 bases in between. CDR1 is SGHNT, CDR2 YYREEE, per germline (reference sequence). The CDR3 extends over 13 amino acids. The DNA of the CDR3 is TGTGCCAGCGGACCTGAGGGAGGCGGGGAGCTGTTTTTT. It translates to CASGPEGGGELFF. Combining the CDR3 with reference TRBV5-4 and TRBJ2-2 gives the whole variable domain ETGVTQSPTHLIKTRGQQVTLRCSSQSGHNTVSWYQQALGQGPQFIFQYYREEENGRGNFPPRFSGLQFPNYSSELNVNALELDDSALYLCASGPEGGGELFFGEGSRLTVL.

The J gene is TRBJ2-5, the V gene TRBV6-1; 8 bases are shared with TRBD2. The J call is doubtful: the DNA matches TRBJ2-7 better. The germline V gene encodes CDR1 MNHNS and CDR2 SASEGT. The CDR3 is 15 amino acids. This CDR3 is CASRLASSSSYEQYF. The CDR3 DNA reads TGTGCCAGTAGACTAGCGAGCTCTTCCTCCTACGAGCAGTACTTC.

This chain joins TRBV5-1 and TRBJ2-6; TRBD1 matches at 7 bases. The CDR3 consists of 21 residues. The junction had 17 bases not matched to a gene; V was cut back by 2 bases and J by 0 bases. The germline gives CDR1 SGHRS, CDR2 YFSETQ. The CDR3 here is CASSFSELRQGATSGANVLTF. As DNA, the CDR3 is TGCGCCAGCAGCTTCTCAGAGCTAAGACAGGGTGCCACCTCTGGGGCCAACGTCCTGACTTTC. Using reference TRBV5-1 and TRBJ2-6 for the parts outside the CDR3, the full variable domain is KAGVTQTPRYLIKTRGQQVTLSCSPISGHRSVSWYQQTPGQGLQFLFEYFSETQRNKGNFPGRFSGRQFSNSRSEMNVSTLELGDSALYLCASSFSELRQGATSGANVLTFGAGSRLTVL.

The rearrangement uses TRBV28 and TRBJ2-5; a possible D gene is TRBD2 (5 bases). The J call may be in error: the DNA end matches TRBJ2-7 better. This CDR3 comprises 15 residues. The germline V gene has CDR1 MDHEN and CDR2 SYDVKM. CDR3: CASSWRLATAYEQYF. CDR3 coding DNA: TGTGCCAGCAGTTGGCGTCTAGCTACCGCCTACGAGCAGTACTTC.

J is TRBJ2-2 and V is TRBV6-5; 9 bases align to TRBD1. CDR3 length: 15 amino acids. Germline V CDR1 and CDR2: MNHEY, SVGAGI. V lost 2 bases, J lost 8 bases, and 6 bases stayed unmatched. CDR3 in amino acids: CASSYGTGNAGELFF. CDR3 DNA: TGTGCCAGCAGTTACGGGACAGGGAATGCAGGGGAGCTGTTTTTT.

V is TRBV7-9 and J is TRBJ1-5; D unresolved. CDR1 is SEHNR and CDR2 is FQNEAQ in the germline V gene (reference sequence). The CDR3 covers 15 residues. V was clipped by 4 bases and J by 5 bases, with 15 bases between them. DNA for the CDR3: TGTGCCAGCAGCTCCTCCCGGGCCGGAGATCAGCCCCAGCATTTT. It is translated as CASSSSRAGDQPQHF.

This clone was recorded only once. V and J are TRBV4-2 and TRBJ1-3; no reliable D call. The CDR3 has 14 amino acids. In germline, CDR1 is LGHNA, CDR2 YNFKEQ. Trimming cost V 1 base and J 4 bases, with 8 bases left between them. The CDR3 sequence is CASSQGGAGNTIYF. The DNA for the CDR3 is TGTGCCAGCAGCCAAGGGGGAGCGGGAAACACCATATATTTT.

The chain couples TRBV23-1 to TRBJ2-1, with 10 bases identical to TRBD2. TRBV23-1 is designated an ORF whose function remains uncertain. V shed 0 bases and J 0 bases; nucleotides not matched to a gene: 8. The CDR3 has 19 amino acids. The CDR3 nucleotides read TGCGCCAGCAGTCAATCGCCTAGCGGGGGCCCTAGCTCCTACAATGAGCAGTTCTTC. Its protein is CASSQSPSGGPSSYNEQFF.

This chain uses TRBV13 with TRBJ1-1; D is possibly TRBD1 (5 bases). CDR1 and CDR2 from the germline V gene are PRHDT and FYEKMQ (reference sequence). V lost 2 bases and J 7 bases, leaving 11 bases between the germline ends. This CDR3 is 13 amino acids long. The DNA for the CDR3 is TGTGCCAGCAGCTTATCCGAGGGGAATGAAGCTTTCTTT. Translation: CASSLSEGNEAFF. Variable domain in full (rest from reference TRBV13 and TRBJ1-1): AAGVIQSPRHLIKEKRETATLKCYPIPRHDTVYWYQQGPGQDPQFLISFYEKMQSDKGSIPDRFSAQQFSDYHSELNMSSLELGDSALYFCASSLSEGNEAFFGQGTRLTVV.

The chain links TRBV27 to TRBJ1-1, with D uncertain. Germline loops: CDR1 MNHEY, CDR2 SMNVEV (reference sequence). CDR3 length equals 14 residues. V lost 2 bases, J lost 1 base, and 8 bases lay in between. CDR3 DNA: TGTGCCAGCAGTTTAAAAGAGGAGAACACTGAAGCTTTCTTT. This codes for CASSLKEENTEAFF.